The 18 T cell receptor beta chains below come from one sample, sequenced in a study of a mutant IDH1 vaccine in newly diagnosed glioma. Time point indicated: week 5, during vaccination. Each dose of the vaccine consisted of 300 ug of mutant IDH1 20-mer peptide, with topical imiquimod. Antigens for these TCRs are unknown. Assay used: immunoSEQ multiplex PCR; TCRdb lists only in-frame clones, some missing. The table records roughly 50,000 clones, 65% to 90% of them present only once. The specimen was PBMCs, collected from a glioma patient whose treatment included an IDH1 peptide vaccine. These receptors were taken from a woman aged 18-29 years with glioma. Some clones in this sample may be carry-over from other donors' samples.

V gene TRBV5-1 combines with J gene TRBJ2-7, with D possibly being TRBD2 (6 bases). With 2 bases removed from V and 6 bases from J, the gap between germline ends came to 18 bases. The CDR3 totals 15 residues. Germline CDR1 SGHRS, CDR2 YFSETQ. The CDR3 nucleotides read TGCGCCAGCAGCTTCAAAGGGCGGGAAGGGCTCGAGCAGTACTTC. Translated: CASSFKGREGLEQYF.

This clone was counted once. The chain couples TRBV7-6 to TRBJ1-5; D may be TRBD1 (6 bases). Deletions cut 5 bases from V and 6 bases from J, with 20 bases between. Germline CDR1 SGHVS, CDR2 FNYEAQ. The CDR3 spans 16 residues. The CDR3 nucleotides read TGTGCCAGCAGCCCTGGGGGAGGGGGTTTGGGTCAGCCCCAGCATTTT. This encodes CASSPGGGGLGQPQHF.

The chain carries TRBV27 and TRBJ1-2; TRBD1 is a possible D gene (6 bases). Germline V gene data show CDR1 as MNHEY and CDR2 as SMNVEV (reference sequence). V was shortened by 3 bases and J by 3 bases, with 11 bases between the two germline ends. The CDR3 consists of 14 residues. CDR3 sequence (DNA): TGTGCCAGCAGTTTGGGGGGCCCCGACTATGGCTACACCTTC. Translating gives CASSLGGPDYGYTF.

This clone was observed a few times. J is TRBJ2-7 and V is TRBV23-1; D remains unclear. TRBV23-1 is an open reading frame whose function is uncertain. CDR3 length: 10 residues. The V end was cut by 3 bases, the J end by 5 bases, with 2 bases between. The CDR3, as DNA: TGCGCCAGCAGTCAGGACGAGCAGTACTTC. Amino acids: CASSQDEQYF.

This clone was counted between two and nine times. The chain recombines TRBV2 with TRBJ1-4, with D unclear. Trimming took off 6 bases at V and 8 bases at J, with 19 bases between the two ends. Per the germline V gene, CDR1 is SNHLY and CDR2 is FYNNEI. The CDR3 is 15 amino acids. CDR3 bases: TGTGCCAGCAGGAAAACGGACCTGGAGAGGGAAAAACTGTTTTTT. This translates into CASRKTDLEREKLFF.

The rearrangement links TRBV4-2 to TRBJ1-5; D is unclear. Germline CDR1 reads LGHNA; CDR2 reads YNFKEQ. This CDR3 spans 15 amino acids. The ends were cut back, 1 base at V and 2 bases at J, with 9 bases in the middle. DNA for the CDR3: TGTGCCAGCAGCCAAGGTGTACCGGGCAATCAGCCCCAGCATTTT. Its translation: CASSQGVPGNQPQHF.

V is TRBV5-5 and J is TRBJ2-7; TRBD1 agrees at 7 bases. This CDR3 has 14 amino acids. Per the germline V gene, CDR1 is SGHKS and CDR2 is YYEKEE (reference sequence). V lost 4 bases to trimming and J lost 2 bases; unmatched junction nucleotides: 6. DNA for the CDR3: TGTGCCAGCAGCCTCACAGGGGTTCCCTACGAGCAGTACTTC. It specifies CASSLTGVPYEQYF.

This clone was counted a single time. This rearrangement joins TRBV6-6 to TRBJ1-5; 10 bases fit TRBD1. The trim removed 4 bases at V and 4 bases at J, leaving 7 bases unmatched. The CDR3 has 16 amino acids. In germline, CDR1 is MNHNY, CDR2 SVGAGI (reference sequence). The CDR3 sequence: CASSFLPGQGNQPQHF. In DNA, the CDR3 is TGTGCCAGCAGTTTCCTACCGGGACAGGGGAATCAGCCCCAGCATTTT.

V usage is TRBV2 and J usage is TRBJ2-1; D unclear. CDR1 SNHLY and CDR2 FYNNEI come from the germline V gene. This CDR3 is 12 amino acids long. V was clipped by 1 base and J by 13 bases, with 11 bases between them. The CDR3 spells CASSEGPGGQFF. CDR3 nucleotide sequence: TGTGCCAGCAGTGAAGGCCCAGGCGGACAGTTCTTC.

V is TRBV18 and J is TRBJ1-1, with D unclear. In germline, CDR1 is KGHSH, CDR2 LQKENI. Trimming removed 2 bases at V and 0 bases at J, with 19 bases between. The CDR3 totals 18 residues. The CDR3 loop is CASSPSLTAGVMNTEAFF. The CDR3 nucleotides are TGTGCCAGCTCACCAAGTCTGACCGCGGGCGTTATGAACACTGAAGCTTTCTTT.

The V and J genes are TRBV5-1 and TRBJ1-2; TRBD1 might be the D (6 bases). V lost 5 bases to trimming and J lost 4 bases, with 12 bases between them. Germline V gene data show CDR1 as SGHRS and CDR2 as YFSETQ. The CDR3 is 13 residues long. The CDR3 DNA sequence: TGCGCCAGCAGTTACGGACAGATCTATGGCTACACCTTC. It specifies CASSYGQIYGYTF.

V is TRBV18 and J is TRBJ1-4, with D perhaps matching TRBD1 (5 bases). The germline V and J ends were trimmed by 2 bases and 4 bases, with 11 bases remaining between them. The germline V gene encodes CDR1 KGHSH and CDR2 LQKENI. This CDR3 comprises 15 residues. CDR3 loop: CASSPSSGGNEKLFF. In DNA, the CDR3 is TGTGCCAGCTCACCAAGTTCCGGGGGTAATGAAAAACTGTTTTTT. The full variable domain, completed using reference TRBV18 and TRBJ1-4, is NAGVMQNPRHLVRRRGQEARLRCSPMKGHSHVYWYRQLPEEGLKFMVYLQKENIIDESGMPKERFSAEFPKEGPSILRIQQVVRGDSAAYFCASSPSSGGNEKLFFGSGTQLSVL.

This chain links TRBV6-6 with TRBJ1-1; 7 nucleotides match TRBD1. CDR3 size: 14 residues. Germline loops: CDR1 MNHNY, CDR2 SVGAGI (reference sequence). The V gene end was trimmed by 7 bases and the J gene end by 0 bases; junction bases not matched to a gene: 5. CDR3 bases: TGTGCCAGCACCGACAGGGCGGTGAACACTGAAGCTTTCTTT. Amino acids: CASTDRAVNTEAFF.

The chain carries TRBV9 and TRBJ2-5; D is unresolved. CDR1 is SGDLS, CDR2 YYNGEE, per germline. The CDR3 length is 15 residues. V was cut by 0 bases and J by 1 base, with 10 bases left in between. CDR3 protein: CASSVATGPQETQYF. DNA for the CDR3: TGTGCCAGCAGCGTAGCGACGGGCCCCCAAGAGACCCAGTACTTC.

The chain recombines TRBV7-9 with TRBJ1-4; 7 bases map to TRBD1. Trimming removed 5 bases from V and 8 bases from J; junction bases left unmatched: 23. Per germline, CDR1 SEHNR and CDR2 FQNEAQ (reference sequence). This CDR3 has 19 amino acids. CDR3 region: CASSSTGTALSSQSEKLFF. DNA of the CDR3: TGTGCCAGCAGCAGCACCGGGACAGCGTTAAGTAGTCAGTCGGAAAAACTGTTTTTT.

The chain uses TRBV2 and TRBJ1-1; no definite D call. The CDR3 length is 12 residues. The germline gives CDR1 SNHLY, CDR2 FYNNEI. V was trimmed by 6 bases and J by 11 bases, leaving 16 bases between them. The CDR3, as DNA: TGTGCCAGCAGCCCGGACTTAGGTCGGGCTTTCTTT. Translating it yields CASSPDLGRAFF. Complete variable domain (other parts from reference TRBV2 and TRBJ1-1): EPEVTQTPSHQVTQMGQEVILRCVPISNHLYFYWYRQILGQKVEFLVSFYNNEISEKSEIFDDQFSVERPDGSNFTLKIRSTKLEDSAMYFCASSPDLGRAFFGQGTRLTVV.

The chain has TRBV7-9 and TRBJ2-7; D remains ambiguous. V lost 8 bases and J lost 7, with 27 bases in between. This CDR3 contains 16 residues. CDR1 is SEHNR and CDR2 is FQNEAQ in the germline V gene (reference sequence). The CDR3 spells CASDGPGTALIGEQYF. CDR3 sequence (DNA): TGTGCCAGCGATGGGCCTGGAACAGCTCTCATTGGGGAGCAGTACTTC. Based on the CDR3 plus reference TRBV7-9 and TRBJ2-7, the full variable domain is DTGVSQNPRHKITKRGQNVTFRCDPISEHNRLYWYRQTLGQGPEFLTYFQNEAQLEKSRLLSDRFSAERPKGSFSTLEIQRTEQGDSAMYLCASDGPGTALIGEQYFGPGTRLTVT.

The rearrangement uses TRBV4-2 and TRBJ2-1; D call uncertain. Germline assignment: CDR1 LGHNA and CDR2 YNFKEQ. This CDR3 comprises 15 residues. Trimming removed 4 bases at V and 0 bases at J, with 10 bases between. CDR3: CASSLVISSYNEQFF. The CDR3, as DNA: TGTGCCAGCAGCCTGGTTATTAGCTCCTACAATGAGCAGTTCTTC.